The sequence of this T cell receptor (beta chain) was determined in a study of T cells in Graves' hyperthyroidism and ophthalmopathy. The CDR3 runs to 15 residues. CDR1 and CDR2 from the germline V gene are DFQATT and SNEGSKA (reference sequence). Losses at the gene ends were 5 bases for V and 0 bases for J; bases not matched to a gene: 4. Criteria for exclusion of patients were uncontrolled infection, other autoimmune disease, pregnancy or lactation. The source material, RNA transcripts, was used to amplify TCR beta CDR3 regions. The HTBI primer set drove a first-round RT-PCR of the TCR CDR3. TCRdb itself ran the multiplex PCR reads through MiXCR, one entry per CDR3 protein. Of about 600,000 distinct CDR3 sequences listed, 12% to 15% are singletons. There are many counts of this clonotype.

The sample comprised blood. The V and J genes are TRBV20-1 and TRBJ2-2; 9 nucleotides match TRBD2. The TCR originated in a woman younger than 35 with Graves' ophthalmopathy. In DNA, the CDR3 is TGCAGTGCTCATACTAGCGGGTCGAACACCGGGGAGCTGTTTTTT. Protein product: CSAHTSGSNTGELFF.